This paragraph reports one T cell receptor beta chain. This clonotype has more than one count but fewer than ten. Its binding antigen is unknown. One base away there is no much larger clone; base qualities are not given. This entry belongs to a study of liver allograft versus peripheral blood T cells (dated by TCRdb to about 2020). With regard to the full study: In liver transplant recipients, the study looked at T cell receptor repertoires in the peripheral blood and set them against the repertoires found within the transplanted livers. Overall study outcomes, separate from this receptor: T cell receptor repertoires inside liver allografts were reported to be different from the repertoires detected in peripheral blood.

According to the germline V gene (reference sequence), CDR1 reads DFQATT and CDR2 reads SNEGSKA. From its cysteine to its phenylalanine, the CDR3 spans 13 amino acids. Only CDR3 DNA remains: 39 bases, in frame from the first base. The junction shows trimming of 5 bases on V and 9 bases on J, and the gene matches do not reach 8 bases of it. Reads for this sample came from an Illumina MiSeq. TCRdb handled the public reads itself, with Q25 trimming in fastp and clone calling in MiXCR, and kept productive beta chains. CDR3 protein duplicates are merged, each entry listing the most common genes and DNA. The sample records roughly 10,000 distinct CDR3 sequences, about 18% of which are singletons. The ten top clones hold 1.5% to 2% of the sample.

This receptor was taken from a human patient who had a liver transplant. After a transplant, some of the T cells may come from the graft donor. This receptor chain uses TRBV20-1 and TRBJ2-1; TRBD1 aligns with 9 central bases. The DNA reads as follows: TGCAGTGCTCCTGGGACAGGGTTCGGTGAGCAGTTCTTC. The encoded protein is CSAPGTGFGEQFF.